This T cell receptor beta chain was profiled in a study of cytomegalovirus exposure and HLA in healthy donors. Only one count was recorded for this clone. Its antigen is still unknown. This CDR3 is built from 15 residues. The V gene's germline CDR1 is LNHDA and CDR2 SQIVND (reference sequence). V gave up 1 base and J gave up 7 bases; unmatched junction bases: 5. The PCR was carried out with 60 Vbeta primers and 13 Jbeta primers. Using immunoSEQ multiplex PCR, the repertoire was profiled, and TCRdb retains in-frame clones only, with some absent. The table records more than 95,000 clones, roughly three quarters of them present only once. General study results and limits: A later analysis showed TCR association rates differing by HLA locus, peaking at DRB1 and lowest at HLA-C.

The donors (healthy individuals) were bone marrow donors. The chain recombines TRBV19 with TRBJ2-1; TRBD1 aligns across 9 bases. This TCR derives from a male donor in good health and CMV-seronegative. The sample was PBMCs. As DNA, the CDR3 is TGTGCCAGTAGTATAGTACAGGGGGCCTGGAATGAGCAGTTCTTC. Translated: CASSIVQGAWNEQFF.